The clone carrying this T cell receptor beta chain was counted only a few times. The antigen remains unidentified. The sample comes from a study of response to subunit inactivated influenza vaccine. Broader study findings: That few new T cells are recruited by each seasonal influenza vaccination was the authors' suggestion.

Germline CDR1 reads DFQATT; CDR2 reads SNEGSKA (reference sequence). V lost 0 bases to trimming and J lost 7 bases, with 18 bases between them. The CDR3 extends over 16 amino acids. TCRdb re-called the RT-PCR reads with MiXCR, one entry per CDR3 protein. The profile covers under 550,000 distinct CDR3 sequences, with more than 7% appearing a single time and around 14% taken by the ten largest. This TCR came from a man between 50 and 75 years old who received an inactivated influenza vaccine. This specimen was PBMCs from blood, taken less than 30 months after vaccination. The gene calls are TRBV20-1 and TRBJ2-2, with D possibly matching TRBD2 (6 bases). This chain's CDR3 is CSARDSREWLSGELFF. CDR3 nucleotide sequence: TGCAGTGCTAGAGATAGCCGGGAGTGGCTTAGCGGGGAGCTGTTTTTT.